This TCR beta chain was documented in a study of T cells in Graves' hyperthyroidism and ophthalmopathy. Points from the study as a whole: Blood also carried most thyroid clonotypes expanded above 0.001.

This CDR3 contains 13 residues. CDR1 SGHAT and CDR2 FQNNGV come from the germline V gene. J lost 9 bases, V lost 1 base, and 3 bases had no gene match. Patients aged 18 to 65 had newly diagnosed hyperthyroidism of under 2 months' duration. Amplified TCR beta CDR3 regions derived from RNA transcripts. The HTBI set primed first-round TCR CDR3 RT-PCR. TCRdb fed the multiplex PCR reads into MiXCR, producing one record per CDR3 protein. Among around 300,000 distinct CDR3 sequences listed, around 14% were seen once. This clonotype was seen only a few times. Its antigen remains unidentified. The sequencing sample was made of blood. The gene calls are TRBV11-2 and TRBJ2-1, with 7 nucleotides matching TRBD1. This clonotype was sampled from a young woman with Graves' hyperthyroidism. The CDR3: CASSLGDRFEQFF. CDR3 DNA: TGTGCCAGCAGCTTAGGGGACAGATTTGAGCAGTTCTTC. The full variable domain, completed using reference TRBV11-2 and TRBJ2-1, is EAGVAQSPRYKIIEKRQSVAFWCNPISGHATLYWYQQILGQGPKLLIQFQNNGVVDDSQLPKDRFSAERLKGVDSTLKIQPAKLEDSAVYLCASSLGDRFEQFFGPGTRLTVL.